The present T cell receptor beta chain was sequenced within a study of cytotoxic CD8 clonotypes in ibrutinib-treated CLL. Across the whole study: Recorded responses included approximately 25 partial and 2 complete; following median roughly 74 months, approximately 14 stayed remitted and about 12 progressed.

Profiled with immunoSEQ multiplex PCR; TCRdb holds only in-frame clones, not every one. Here the sample spans some 10,000 clones, around 80% being singletons. About this clone: What it recognizes is unknown.

The CDR3 spans 15 residues. The germline CDR1 and CDR2 sequences are MDHEN and SYDVKM. V was shortened by 2 bases and J by 10 bases, with 20 bases between the two germline ends. Study findings and constraints: Clonality showed a rise at ibrutinib response that reversed toward baseline at progression.

The receptor comes from a human donor with chronic lymphocytic leukemia. The sequencing used PBMCs, collected at disease progression, from a patient treated with ibrutinib. The chain couples TRBV28 to TRBJ1-1; D unclear. In DNA, the CDR3 is TGTGCCAGCAGTTTAGACCAGATCCTCCCCGACGGAGCTTTCTTT. As protein: CASSLDQILPDGAFF.